Below are 30 T cell receptor beta chains sequenced from a single sample in a study of cytomegalovirus exposure and HLA in healthy donors. PCR used 60 Vbeta primers and 13 Jbeta primers. Clones were sequenced by immunoSEQ multiplex PCR, and TCRdb holds only the in-frame ones, with some missing. The data contain about 140,000 clones, around three quarters of them singletons. Sequenced input: PBMCs. The receptors stem from a man between 40 and 49 years old in good health and CMV-seropositive.

The chain employs TRBV6-1 and TRBJ2-7, with 7 bases aligning to TRBD1. The V gene's germline CDR1 is MNHNS and CDR2 SASEGT. Trimming at V came to 3 bases and at J to 4 bases, leaving 6 bases not matched to a gene. The CDR3 totals 14 residues. This CDR3 reads CASSDGQDLYEQYF. The CDR3, as DNA: TGTGCCAGCAGTGATGGACAGGACCTTTACGAGCAGTACTTC.

This clone was detected a few times. The V call is TRBV5-8, the J call TRBJ2-2, with 7 nucleotides matching TRBD1. Trimming cost V 2 bases and J 1 base; bases outside gene matches: 2. The CDR3 sequence is 15 residues long. CDR1 and CDR2 from the germline V gene are SGHTS and YDEGEE. The DNA for the CDR3 is TGTGCCAGCAGCTTCGGGACAGAGAACACCGGGGAGCTGTTTTTT. Its translation: CASSFGTENTGELFF.

The gene calls are TRBV7-6 and TRBJ1-5; the match to TRBD1 covers 9 bases. The CDR3 consists of 15 residues. Losses at the gene ends were 4 bases for V and 2 bases for J; bases not matched to a gene: 3. Germline V lookup: CDR1 SGHVS, CDR2 FNYEAQ. The CDR3 DNA reads as TGTGCCAGCAGCTCCAGACAGGGGGGCAATCAGCCCCAGCATTTT. This gives the protein CASSSRQGGNQPQHF.

J is TRBJ1-3 and V is TRBV21-1. TRBV21-1 is an annotated pseudogene. The CDR3 extends over 18 amino acids. The CDR3 loop is CASSTQTDYYPSGNTIYF. In DNA, the CDR3 is TGTGCCAGCAGCACCCAAACGGACTACTACCCTTCTGGAAACACCATATATTTT.

J is TRBJ1-6 and V is TRBV15; D unclear. Trimming removed 1 base at V and 7 bases at J, with 8 bases between. Germline CDR1 reads LNHNV; CDR2 reads YYDKDF (reference sequence). The CDR3 has 14 amino acids. DNA for the CDR3: TGTGCCACCAGCAGAGGGCAGAAAAATTCACCCCTCCACTTT. Residues: CATSRGQKNSPLHF.

This clone has just one count. The genes are TRBV29-1 and TRBJ2-6, with 7 bases aligning to TRBD1. V was pared by 7 bases and J by 0 bases, with 6 bases of the junction left unmatched. Germline V lookup: CDR1 SQVTM, CDR2 ANQGSEA. The CDR3 spans 15 residues. CDR3 nucleotides: TGCAGCGCACTATGGACAGGCTCTGGGGCCAACGTCCTGACTTTC. Its translation is CSALWTGSGANVLTF.

The V gene is TRBV2, the J gene TRBJ1-1; D possibly corresponds to TRBD1 (5 bases). Germline V gives CDR1 SNHLY, CDR2 FYNNEI. Trimming took 0 bases from V and 10 from J, leaving 18 bases between them. The CDR3 totals 15 residues. The CDR3 spells CASSEAGGKGGGAFF. CDR3 nucleotides: TGTGCCAGCAGTGAAGCGGGGGGGAAGGGCGGTGGAGCTTTCTTT. The full variable domain, its missing parts supplied by reference TRBV2 and TRBJ1-1, is EPEVTQTPSHQVTQMGQEVILRCVPISNHLYFYWYRQILGQKVEFLVSFYNNEISEKSEIFDDQFSVERPDGSNFTLKIRSTKLEDSAMYFCASSEAGGKGGGAFFGQGTRLTVV.

The CDR3: CASSQDSGINQPQHF. The DNA of the CDR3 is TGCGCCAGCAGCCAAGATTCGGGGATCAATCAGCCCCAGCATTTT. This chain links TRBV4-1 with TRBJ1-5; the D is unclear. CDR3 length equals 15 residues. Per germline, CDR1 MGHRA and CDR2 YSYEKL. Between the trimmed V and J ends, which lost 0 bases and 3 bases, there was a span of 9 bases.

The chain joins TRBV27 to TRBJ1-2; possible D gene TRBD1, 6 bases. Germline loops: CDR1 MNHEY, CDR2 SMNVEV (reference sequence). Trimming stripped 2 bases from V and 4 bases from J, with 17 bases between. The CDR3 spans 16 residues. The CDR3 is CASSLIGGLGIYGYTF. Written as DNA, the CDR3 is TGTGCCAGCAGTTTAATAGGGGGATTGGGCATCTATGGCTACACCTTC.

J is TRBJ1-1 and V is TRBV6-5, with a weak D call TRBD1 (6 bases). CDR1 is MNHEY and CDR2 is SVGAGI in the germline V gene. Trimming took 0 bases from V and 1 from J, leaving 6 bases between them. The CDR3 totals 14 residues. The CDR3 is CASSYSTGNTEAFF. The CDR3, as DNA: TGTGCCAGCAGTTACTCGACAGGGAACACTGAAGCTTTCTTT.

V gene TRBV4-2 combines with J gene TRBJ1-1; maybe TRBD1 (6 bases). CDR1 and CDR2 from the germline V gene are LGHNA and YNFKEQ. Trimming cost V 3 bases and J 1 base, with 18 bases left between them. CDR3 length: 17 residues. The CDR3 region has the DNA TGTGCCAGCAGCCAGGGGCCAGCGGGGGGGGCGAACACTGAAGCTTTCTTT. This sequence encodes CASSQGPAGGANTEAFF.

The chain is built from TRBV5-1 and TRBJ2-3, with 13 bases identical to TRBD2. Trimming at V came to 3 bases and at J to 1 base, leaving 14 bases not matched to a gene. There are 20 residues in the CDR3. Germline CDR1 and CDR2: SGHRS and YFSETQ. The CDR3 spells CASSSGTSGTLRGGTDTQYF. DNA for the CDR3: TGCGCCAGCAGCTCCGGGACTAGCGGGACCCTTCGGGGGGGCACAGATACGCAGTATTTT. The full variable domain, rest sourced from reference TRBV5-1 and TRBJ2-3, is KAGVTQTPRYLIKTRGQQVTLSCSPISGHRSVSWYQQTPGQGLQFLFEYFSETQRNKGNFPGRFSGRQFSNSRSEMNVSTLELGDSALYLCASSSGTSGTLRGGTDTQYFGPGTRLTVL.

The chain couples TRBV5-1 to TRBJ1-2, with TRBD1 as a possible D gene (6 bases). Trimming shortened V by 0 bases and J by 6 bases, and 21 bases separated the two germline ends. Germline loops: CDR1 SGHRS, CDR2 YFSETQ. The CDR3 is 17 residues long. The CDR3 loop reads CASSLESVTGSPNGYTF. The CDR3, as DNA: TGCGCCAGCAGCTTGGAGTCAGTCACAGGGTCCCCTAATGGCTACACCTTC.

This rearrangement joins TRBV30 to TRBJ1-1; D gene unclear. The CDR3 spans 13 residues. Trimming took 1 base from V and 3 from J, leaving 9 bases between them. The germline V gene encodes CDR1 GTSNPN and CDR2 SVGIG (reference sequence). This chain's CDR3 is CAWSEAGHTEAFF. The CDR3 DNA reads TGTGCCTGGAGTGAGGCAGGTCACACTGAAGCTTTCTTT.

The chain carries TRBV5-1 and TRBJ2-2; weak D call: TRBD2 (6 bases). Germline V gives CDR1 SGHRS, CDR2 YFSETQ. Trimming shortened V by 0 bases and J by 5 bases, and 11 bases separated the two germline ends. This CDR3 is 15 amino acids long. In DNA form, the CDR3 reads TGCGCCAGCAGCTTGGTCTTGGGGGGAACCGGGGAGCTGTTTTTT. The encoded protein is CASSLVLGGTGELFF. The complete variable domain, with remaining parts taken from reference TRBV5-1 and TRBJ2-2, reads KAGVTQTPRYLIKTRGQQVTLSCSPISGHRSVSWYQQTPGQGLQFLFEYFSETQRNKGNFPGRFSGRQFSNSRSEMNVSTLELGDSALYLCASSLVLGGTGELFFGEGSRLTVL.

The gene calls are TRBV5-1 and TRBJ1-5; TRBD1 might be the D (6 bases). CDR3 length: 14 residues. V shed 4 bases and J shed 7 bases, with 15 bases lying between them. Germline V gives CDR1 SGHRS, CDR2 YFSETQ. The CDR3 reads CASSPSQGEQPQHF. The CDR3 coding sequence is TGCGCCAGCAGCCCCTCACAGGGAGAGCAGCCCCAGCATTTT.

This chain links TRBV6-6 with TRBJ1-5; 7 bases match TRBD1. Germline V gene data show CDR1 as MNHNY and CDR2 as SVGAGI (reference sequence). Unmatched junction bases numbered 6, after V lost 6 bases and J lost 4 bases. The CDR3 runs to 14 residues. CDR3 coding DNA: TGTGCCAGCAGGCCGACAGGGAGGAATCAGCCCCAGCATTTT. As protein: CASRPTGRNQPQHF.

The chain carries TRBV2 and TRBJ1-5; 7 positions agree with TRBD1. Germline-derived CDR1 and CDR2 are SNHLY and FYNNEI. This CDR3 spans 15 amino acids. Trimming removed 6 bases from V and 4 bases from J; junction bases left unmatched: 9. CDR3 loop: CASRGTDWVNQPQHF. In DNA form, the CDR3 reads TGTGCCAGCAGGGGGACAGACTGGGTAAATCAGCCCCAGCATTTT. The whole variable domain, remainder taken from reference TRBV2 and TRBJ1-5, is EPEVTQTPSHQVTQMGQEVILRCVPISNHLYFYWYRQILGQKVEFLVSFYNNEISEKSEIFDDQFSVERPDGSNFTLKIRSTKLEDSAMYFCASRGTDWVNQPQHFGDGTRLSIL.

The chain carries TRBV9 and TRBJ2-5; TRBD1 matches 10 bases. CDR1 and CDR2 (germline): SGDLS, YYNGEE. V lost 4 bases, J lost 5 bases, and 8 bases stayed unmatched. The CDR3 is 15 amino acids. CDR3 nucleotides: TGTGCCAGCAGCCCCTCGACAGGGGGCCGTGAGACCCAGTACTTC. Translation gives CASSPSTGGRETQYF.

This chain joins TRBV6-1 and TRBJ2-1; 7 bases are a match to TRBD2. The CDR3 totals 16 residues. Trimming cost V 1 base and J 6 bases; bases outside gene matches: 9. Germline lookup yields CDR1 MNHNS and CDR2 SASEGT. DNA of the CDR3: TGTGCCAGCAGTGAAGGGGGCGGGAGACGGGCCAATGAGCAGTTCTTC. This translates into CASSEGGGRRANEQFF.

The V and J genes are TRBV5-6 and TRBJ1-5; 7 bases line up with TRBD1. V lost 0 bases, J lost 0 bases, and 6 bases stayed unmatched. The CDR3 is 17 residues long. Per germline, CDR1 SGHDT and CDR2 YYEEEE. This CDR3 reads CASSLGQGTISNQPQHF. Here the CDR3 DNA reads TGTGCCAGCAGCTTGGGACAGGGAACAATTAGCAATCAGCCCCAGCATTTT. Based on the CDR3 plus reference TRBV5-6 and TRBJ1-5, the full variable domain is DAGVTQSPTHLIKTRGQQVTLRCSPKSGHDTVSWYQQALGQGPQFIFQYYEEEERQRGNFPDRFSGHQFPNYSSELNVNALLLGDSALYLCASSLGQGTISNQPQHFGDGTRLSIL.

The V call is TRBV5-1, the J call TRBJ2-7; a possible D gene is TRBD2 (6 bases). The length of the CDR3 is 13 residues. V was trimmed by 0 bases and J by 8 bases, leaving 12 bases between them. The germline CDR1 and CDR2 sequences are SGHRS and YFSETQ. The chain's CDR3 is CASSLGPGDQQYF. The CDR3 region has the DNA TGCGCCAGCAGCTTGGGGCCGGGGGACCAGCAGTACTTC.

V usage is TRBV6-6 and J usage is TRBJ2-1; the match to TRBD1 covers 7 bases. Germline CDR1 reads MNHNY; CDR2 reads SVGAGI (reference sequence). Trimming at V came to 5 bases and at J to 6 bases, leaving 4 bases not matched to a gene. The CDR3 is made up of 13 amino acids. The CDR3 coding sequence is TGTGCCAGCAGTACCACAGGGGCCAATGAGCAGTTCTTC. Encoded protein: CASSTTGANEQFF.

The chain couples TRBV28 to TRBJ2-7, with unresolved D. The CDR3 extends over 13 amino acids. V was shortened by 5 bases and J by 4 bases, with 12 bases between the two germline ends. CDR1 and CDR2 from the germline V gene are MDHEN and SYDVKM. The DNA for the CDR3 is TGTGCCAGCAGTAGCCCCAGGTTTTACGAGCAGTACTTC. It is translated as CASSSPRFYEQYF.

This CDR3 reads CASSDSKHRKTYEQYF. The DNA for the CDR3 is TGTGCCAGCAGTGACTCGAAACACCGAAAAACCTACGAGCAGTACTTC. The rearrangement joins TRBV6-4 to TRBJ2-7; D is undetermined. V was cut by 0 bases and J by 2 bases, with 14 bases left in between. CDR1 MRHNA and CDR2 SNTAGT come from the germline V gene. The CDR3 length is 16 residues.

The chain joins TRBV10-3 to TRBJ1-1, with unresolved D. The ends were cut back, 5 bases at V and 0 bases at J, with 10 bases in the middle. CDR1 ENHRY and CDR2 SYGVKD come from the germline V gene. CDR3 length: 14 amino acids. DNA of the CDR3: TGTGCCATCAGTCGGACGGGAGTGAACACTGAAGCTTTCTTT. This translates into CAISRTGVNTEAFF.

V and J are TRBV7-2 and TRBJ2-3, with 9 bases lining up with TRBD2. This CDR3 is built from 12 residues. Germline values: CDR1 SGHTA, CDR2 FQGNSA. The ends lost 5 bases at V and 8 bases at J; junction bases unmatched: 2. The CDR3 region is CASSLSGGTQYF. In DNA, the CDR3 is TGTGCCAGCAGCCTTAGCGGGGGTACGCAGTATTTT.

This chain connects TRBV4-3 to TRBJ2-1; 8 bases align to TRBD2. Germline assignment: CDR1 LGHNA and CDR2 YSLEER. V lost 2 bases to trimming and J lost 7 bases; unmatched junction nucleotides: 10. This CDR3 has 16 amino acids. Here the CDR3 reads CASSQSLAGRGNEQFF. The CDR3 DNA follows: TGCGCCAGCAGCCAATCTCTAGCGGGCCGAGGGAATGAGCAGTTCTTC.

This sequence joins TRBV4-3 and TRBJ1-2; the D gene is possibly TRBD1 (6 bases). The CDR3 is 15 amino acids. Germline V CDR1 and CDR2: LGHNA, YSLEER. V was trimmed by 0 bases and J by 2 bases, leaving 10 bases between them. CDR3 region: CASSQEATGNYGYTF. The CDR3 nucleotides are TGCGCCAGCAGCCAAGAGGCAACAGGGAACTATGGCTACACCTTC.

This chain joins TRBV18 and TRBJ1-2; TRBD1 might be the D (5 bases). CDR1 and CDR2 from the germline V gene are KGHSH and LQKENI. The ends were cut back, 6 bases at V and 3 bases at J, with 14 bases in the middle. CDR3 length: 14 residues. The chain's CDR3 is CASSSQGGDYGYTF. For the CDR3, the DNA is TGTGCCAGCTCCTCCCAAGGAGGGGACTATGGCTACACCTTC.